This record concerns one T cell receptor (beta chain) sequence. The antigen remains unidentified. This record comes from a study of cytomegalovirus exposure and HLA in healthy donors. General study points: Immune exposure information comprised only CMV serostatus. According to the study, 180 or so TCR beta chains were cytomegalovirus-associated. Several top significant clusters appeared, in a later analysis, to be linked to common viral pathogens.

The PCR ran on 60 Vbeta and 13 Jbeta primers. Some clones are missing from TCRdb's copy, which holds only in-frame ones; the method was immunoSEQ multiplex PCR. The sample contains some 200,000 clones, approximately 80% of which appear only once. This TCR came from a woman aged 40 to 50 in good health and CMV-seronegative. The sample consisted of PBMCs.

CDR3 in DNA: TGTGCCTGGAGTATCGCGGGGGCCTACAATGAGCAGTTCTTC. Its translation is CAWSIAGAYNEQFF. This sequence joins TRBV30 and TRBJ2-1; 7 bases align to TRBD2. The trim removed 2 bases at V and 2 bases at J, leaving 3 bases unmatched. Germline V gives CDR1 GTSNPN, CDR2 SVGIG (reference sequence). The CDR3 is 14 amino acids. Drawing the rest from reference TRBV30 and TRBJ2-1, the complete variable domain is SQTIHQWPATLVQPVGSPLSLECTVEGTSNPNLYWYRQAAGRGLQLLFYSVGIGQISSEVPQNLSASRPQDRQFILSSKKLLLSDSGFYLCAWSIAGAYNEQFFGPGTRLTVL.